The 19 T cell receptor beta chains listed next were all sequenced from one sample in a study of blood T cell repertoires in COVID-19. Data came from immunoSEQ multiplex PCR; TCRdb stores just in-frame clones and leaves some out. The repertoire holds over 350,000 clones, with roughly 90% as singletons. Source material: peripheral blood. These receptors all stem from a woman in her 30s with active or convalescent COVID-19.

The chain is built from TRBV19 and TRBJ2-3; D not certain. The CDR3 is 13 amino acids. Germline-derived CDR1 and CDR2 are LNHDA and SQIVND (reference sequence). Trimming pared 6 bases from V and 0 bases from J, leaving 7 bases between. The CDR3: CASSDGSTDTQYF. The DNA for the CDR3 is TGTGCCAGTAGCGACGGGAGCACAGATACGCAGTATTTT.

The chain combines TRBV24-1 with TRBJ2-2; 9 bases line up with TRBD1. From germline, CDR1 is KGHDR and CDR2 SFDVKD. The V segment lost 4 bases and the J segment 0 bases; nucleotides outside the gene matches: 2. The CDR3 is made up of 16 amino acids. The CDR3, as DNA: TGTGCCACCAGTGAGGGACAGGGTACGAACACCGGGGAGCTGTTTTTT. As protein: CATSEGQGTNTGELFF.

The rearrangement joins TRBV28 to TRBJ1-2; no clear D gene. V was pared by 7 bases and J by 5 bases, with 20 bases between. CDR3 length: 15 amino acids. CDR1 and CDR2 (germline): MDHEN, SYDVKM. The CDR3 here is CASISSAAPRYGYTF. In nucleotides, the CDR3 is TGTGCCAGCATTTCTTCCGCCGCCCCACGGTATGGCTACACCTTC.

In its sample, this clone was seen a few times. The chain joins TRBV7-9 to TRBJ1-5; D is perhaps TRBD1 (6 bases). Germline CDR1 reads SEHNR; CDR2 reads FQNEAQ (reference sequence). CDR3 length: 15 residues. V shed 5 bases and J shed 4 bases, with 15 bases lying between them. CDR3 bases: TGTGCCAGCAGCCGTTCGGGGGGCCCTAATCAGCCCCAGCATTTT. It translates to CASSRSGGPNQPQHF.

The V and J genes are TRBV27 and TRBJ1-2; D is unresolved. The CDR3 sequence is 18 residues long. Germline V lookup: CDR1 MNHEY, CDR2 SMNVEV (reference sequence). Trimming pared 4 bases from V and 3 bases from J, leaving 24 bases between. The CDR3 sequence: CASSSNNRPGINYYGYTF. The CDR3 DNA reads TGTGCCAGCAGTTCGAACAACCGTCCGGGGATCAACTACTATGGCTACACCTTC.

This clone showed up just a few times. The chain has TRBV12-3 or TRBV12-4 and TRBJ1-2, with a possible D match to TRBD1 (5 bases). The CDR3 extends over 13 amino acids. The V gene lost 1 base and the J gene lost 7 bases, with 10 bases spanning the gap. The DNA of the CDR3 is TGTGCCAGCAGTTTAGGCAGGGTAGGTGGCTACACCTTC. Translation: CASSLGRVGGYTF.

J is TRBJ1-2 and V is TRBV5-1; TRBD1 agrees at 11 bases. J gave up 8 bases and V 4 bases, and 7 bases lay outside the gene matches. This CDR3 is built from 14 residues. Germline lookup yields CDR1 SGHRS and CDR2 YFSETQ. The CDR3, as DNA: TGCGCCAGCAGCACCGGACAGGGGGCAAAAGGCTACACCTTC. Its protein is CASSTGQGAKGYTF.

This rearrangement joins TRBV29-1 to TRBJ2-5, with D possibly TRBD2 on 6 matching bases. Germline CDR1 is SQVTM and CDR2 is ANQGSEA. This CDR3 has 11 residues. Trimming shortened V by 7 bases and J by 5 bases, and 11 bases separated the two germline ends. The DNA for the CDR3 is TGCAGCGGGAGGGTCGGGGAGACCCAGTACTTC. This gives the protein CSGRVGETQYF.

The chain uses TRBV19 and TRBJ2-7; 8 bases line up with TRBD1. After removal of 2 bases from V and 4 bases from J, the junction contained 1 base not matched to a gene. Germline assignment: CDR1 LNHDA and CDR2 SQIVND (reference sequence). This CDR3 is 13 amino acids long. CDR3: CASSINRGYEQYF. The CDR3 DNA reads as TGTGCCAGTAGTATAAACAGGGGGTACGAGCAGTACTTC.

The rearrangement uses TRBV21-1 and TRBJ1-5; the listed D gene, TRBD1, was not tested against the DNA. TRBV21-1 is a listed pseudogene. The CDR3 has 18 residues. CDR3 bases: TGTGCCAGCAGCAAGGATGACAGGGGAGTGGATAGCAATCAGCCCCAGCATTTT. Its protein product is CASSKDDRGVDSNQPQHF.

This clone was counted only a few times. The chain carries TRBV4-1 and TRBJ1-2, with 10 bases matching TRBD1. Germline V gives CDR1 MGHRA, CDR2 YSYEKL. The CDR3 is 15 amino acids. Losses at the gene ends were 3 bases for V and 2 bases for J; bases not matched to a gene: 3. CDR3 residues: CASSHLTGGNYGYTF. The DNA of the CDR3 is TGCGCCAGCAGCCACCTGACAGGGGGCAACTATGGCTACACCTTC.

This clone occurred once. The V and J genes are TRBV6-5 and TRBJ2-1; 7 bases line up with TRBD2. This CDR3 is 13 amino acids long. The germline gives CDR1 MNHEY, CDR2 SVGAGI. J was trimmed by 5 bases and V by 4 bases; bases with no gene match: 2. CDR3 DNA sequence: TGTGCCAGCAGTTTAGCGGGTCACAATGAGCAGTTCTTC. It specifies CASSLAGHNEQFF.

This rearrangement joins TRBV27 to TRBJ2-3; D call uncertain. Germline CDR1 reads MNHEY; CDR2 reads SMNVEV (reference sequence). The CDR3 has 18 residues. V was pared by 6 bases and J by 0 bases, with 22 bases between. The CDR3 DNA follows: TGTGCCAGCAGCTCCCCCGATCGCGCCCCGACTAGCACAGATACGCAGTATTTT. The encoded protein is CASSSPDRAPTSTDTQYF.

The V and J genes are TRBV4-1 and TRBJ1-1; 10 nucleotides agree with TRBD1. This CDR3 has 14 amino acids. The germline V gene has CDR1 MGHRA and CDR2 YSYEKL. The V segment lost 6 bases and the J segment 4 bases; nucleotides outside the gene matches: 5. CDR3 sequence (DNA): TGCGCCAGCAGGATGGACAGGGGGACCACTGAAGCTTTCTTT. It yields the protein CASRMDRGTTEAFF.

This chain joins TRBV6-5 and TRBJ1-5; D call uncertain. The CDR3 sequence is 14 residues long. V was trimmed by 6 bases and J by 0 bases, leaving 9 bases between them. Germline V gene sequence: CDR1 MNHEY, CDR2 SVGAGI. CDR3 nucleotides: TGTGCCAGCAGCCGAGGGAATAGCAATCAGCCCCAGCATTTT. It encodes CASSRGNSNQPQHF.

V usage is TRBV28 and J usage is TRBJ1-6; TRBD1 matches at 9 bases. This CDR3 has 20 amino acids. The germline V gene encodes CDR1 MDHEN and CDR2 SYDVKM. V shed 6 bases, J shed 8 bases, and the junction held 23 bases outside the gene matches. The CDR3 DNA is TGTGCCAGCAGCGCACGGACCGGGACAGGGAACTTCCATAACGATTCACCCCTCCACTTT. Its translation: CASSARTGTGNFHNDSPLHF.

The rearrangement links TRBV5-3 to TRBJ1-5; TRBD1 matches at 7 bases. TRBV5-3 counts as an open reading frame of uncertain function. This CDR3 contains 17 residues. The junction had 8 bases not matched to a gene; V was cut back by 2 bases and J by 0 bases. The CDR3 DNA reads TGTGCCAGAAGCTTAAAAGGGACAGAATATAGCAATCAGCCCCAGCATTTT. Protein sequence: CARSLKGTEYSNQPQHF.

The gene calls are TRBV5-1 and TRBJ1-1; 7 bases line up with TRBD1. V lost 3 bases, J lost 4 bases, and 3 bases stayed unmatched. This CDR3 is 13 amino acids long. Germline lookup yields CDR1 SGHRS and CDR2 YFSETQ. The CDR3 sequence: CASSSGTVTEAFF. The CDR3 nucleotides are TGCGCCAGCAGCTCCGGGACAGTCACTGAAGCTTTCTTT.

This clone was counted a single time. This chain uses TRBV7-9 with TRBJ2-7; perhaps TRBD2 as D (6 bases). V was cut by 5 bases and J by 6 bases, with 11 bases left in between. The CDR3 is made up of 12 amino acids. Germline-derived CDR1 and CDR2 are SEHNR and FQNEAQ (reference sequence). The CDR3 bases are TGTGCCAGCAGCGACGCGGGGAGCGAGCAGTACTTC. Its translation is CASSDAGSEQYF.